These 5 T cell receptor beta chains came from one sample sequenced in a study of Ad26.COV2.S vaccination and SARS-CoV-2 variants. Treatment denoted: some 20 received Ad26.COV2.S at low or high dose, single or two shots; a few received placebo; per-sample allocation not given. All samples were drawn on day 63, counting from the first vaccine or placebo injection. Here immunoSEQ multiplex PCR was the method, and the copy in TCRdb shows in-frame clones only, minus some. Counted here are roughly 350,000 clones, about 89% occurring once; the ten biggest clones make up approximately 5%. This specimen consisted of peripheral blood, obtained in a trial of Ad26.COV2.S vaccine versus placebo. The source of these receptors is a person aged 18-60 years who received the Ad26.COV2.S COVID-19 vaccine or a placebo.

The chain uses TRBV7-2 and TRBJ2-7; a possible D gene is TRBD1 (5 bases). Germline CDR1 and CDR2: SGHTA and FQGNSA. With 0 bases removed from V and 1 base from J, the gap between germline ends came to 7 bases. The CDR3 length is 14 residues. The chain's CDR3 is CASSLATASYEQYF. As DNA, the CDR3 is TGTGCCAGCAGCTTAGCGACAGCGTCCTACGAGCAGTACTTC.

This chain uses TRBV28 with TRBJ2-1; 10 bases fit TRBD2. Trimming took 2 bases from V and 9 from J; bases not matched to a gene: 7. The CDR3 runs to 15 residues. The germline V gene encodes CDR1 MDHEN and CDR2 SYDVKM. CDR3 coding DNA: TGTGCCAGCAGTTTAGACGGGACTAGCGAAACTGAGCAGTTCTTC. Translation: CASSLDGTSETEQFF.

The chain uses TRBV4-1 and TRBJ1-4; D is unresolved. From germline, CDR1 is MGHRA and CDR2 YSYEKL. The CDR3 sequence is 15 residues long. V lost 4 bases and J lost 1, with 10 bases in between. CDR3 amino acids: CASSRLPGTNEKLFF. The CDR3 DNA reads as TGCGCCAGCAGCCGCTTACCTGGAACTAATGAAAAACTGTTTTTT.

This chain joins TRBV6-9 and TRBJ2-3; D not certain. V shed 0 bases and J shed 0 bases, with 16 bases lying between them. Germline CDR1 is MNHGY and CDR2 is SVAAGI. This CDR3 is 18 amino acids long. The CDR3 coding sequence is TGTGCCAGCAGTTATTCCCTAACAGAGTTATATAGCACAGATACGCAGTATTTT. This codes for CASSYSLTELYSTDTQYF.

J is TRBJ1-2 and V is TRBV2; no firm D call. CDR1 is SNHLY, CDR2 FYNNEI, per germline. The V and J ends lost 7 bases and 3 bases respectively, with 12 bases between them. The length of the CDR3 is 13 residues. The CDR3, as DNA: TGTGCCAGCACGTATCCGGGTTACTATGGCTACACCTTC. It codes for CASTYPGYYGYTF.